This T cell receptor beta chain was recorded in a study of blood T cell repertoires in COVID-19. In the study overall: Spain, Italy and the United States supplied samples that represented acute and convalescent COVID-19. The cDNA or gDNA used as material had been derived from T cells, B-cell-depleted T cells, or PBMCs.

Original analysis: Estimated nucleated cell counts came from reference gene primer amplification. TCRdb's table, derived via immunoSEQ multiplex PCR, lists solely in-frame clones and lacks some. V, J and clone size were drawn from that table, and D and trimming were deduced from the DNA. The sample includes some 350,000 clones, 85% to 90% of them seen just once. In germline, CDR1 is SGHNT, CDR2 YENEEA. CDR3 length equals 12 residues. V dropped 8 bases and J dropped 7 bases, with 9 bases sitting between them. The chain is built from TRBV11-3 and TRBJ1-6; D is undetermined. The TCR comes from a human donor in a cohort sampled during active COVID-19. The specimen was peripheral blood. CDR3 amino acids: CASSLPNSPLHF. The CDR3 DNA reads TGTGCCAGCTCACTTCCCAATTCACCCCTCCACTTT.